The entry below gives a single T cell receptor beta chain sequence along with its context. Unmatched junction bases numbered 5, after V lost 4 bases and J lost 2 bases. This CDR3 has 15 residues. Germline loops: CDR1 SGHNT, CDR2 YYREEE (reference sequence). As processed by the authors: How many nucleated cells were present was estimated from reference gene primer amplification. TCRdb's copy holds only in-frame clones and misses some; the assay was immunoSEQ multiplex PCR. The V and J calls and clone size were taken over from that table, and D and trimming were inferred from the DNA. The data show around 310,000 clones, roughly nine tenths seen once. This entry is derived from a study of blood T cell repertoires in COVID-19. About the study: The United States, Italy and Spain provided the acute and convalescent COVID-19 samples. PBMCs, B-cell-depleted T cells, or T cells provided the cDNA or gDNA that made up the material.

In assigning cohorts, the study relied on participant-reported clinical history. The rearrangement uses TRBV5-4 and TRBJ2-3; 9 nucleotides agree with TRBD2. The receptor was derived from a woman younger than 45 who had recovered from COVID-19. The specimen was PBMCs or T cells enriched from blood (not recorded which). DNA of the CDR3: TGTGCCAGCAGCAGGACTAGCGACCCCACAGATACGCAGTATTTT. Amino acids: CASSRTSDPTDTQYF.